These T cell receptor beta chains were read from a single sample in a study of metastatic and nonmetastatic thyroid tumors. Through MiXCR, TCRdb re-clonotyped the PCR reads. There are 22,000 or so clones in the sample; 36% occur only once, and 22% lies in the top ten. Input material: blood. These receptors all stem from a male donor with papillary thyroid cancer or a benign thyroid nodule (not recorded which). Some clones in this sample may be carry-over from other donors' samples. Each CDR3 is given with its conserved first and last residue.

J gene	V gene	CDR3 protein
TRBJ1-2	TRBV28	CASSRLDRDNYGYTF
TRBJ2-2	TRBV7-9	CASRGLAGNTGELFF
TRBJ2-7	TRBV9	CASTVGGSSYEQYF
TRBJ1-5	TRBV20-1	CSATGALNQPQHF
TRBJ2-7	TRBV13	CASSPAADRVVGEQYF
TRBJ1-2	TRBV4-2	CASSLETGGGDGYTF
TRBJ1-2	TRBV19	CASSSSRGAENYGYTF
TRBJ2-7	TRBV20-1	CSARDLRTGRNEQYF
TRBJ2-7	TRBV10-3	CAISEYQWSYEQYF
TRBJ1-5	TRBV5-5	CASSLAPNSNQPQHF
TRBJ2-3	TRBV12-3/TRBV12-4	CASTKAGGTDTQYF
TRBJ2-1	TRBV5-1	CASSLTASEDEQFF
TRBJ1-1	TRBV20-1	CSACDSLTEAFF
TRBJ1-3	TRBV19	CASSMGSGGNTIYF
TRBJ2-7	TRBV6-1	CASSGTGTGMYEQYF
TRBJ2-7	TRBV11-3	CASSLVLVGGEQYF
TRBJ1-2	TRBV19	CASSSGRMTNYGYTF
TRBJ2-1	TRBV11-2	CASSMGSSAANEQFF
TRBJ2-5	TRBV4-1	CASSQEGLAGEKETQYF
TRBJ2-2	TRBV28	CASSSHRDRGRPGELFF
TRBJ1-6	TRBV6-1	CASSRGEWGSPLHF
TRBJ1-2	TRBV5-1	CASSLEQRSYTF
TRBJ1-4	TRBV14	CASSHHPGPPNEKLFF
TRBJ1-2	TRBV6-1	CASSRISGGYTF
TRBJ1-5	TRBV2	CASSYQKGPNQPQHF
TRBJ2-7	TRBV20-1	CSARDWASSYEQYF
TRBJ1-3	TRBV18	CASSPKGMGSGNTIYF
TRBJ1-5	TRBV27	CASRGTGTLTYSNQPQHF
TRBJ1-1	TRBV7-9	CASSLPGGTEAFF
TRBJ2-7	TRBV11-2	CASSFLDRGSEQYF
TRBJ2-3	TRBV18	CASSLSGGESDTQYF
TRBJ1-2	TRBV12-3/TRBV12-4	CASSFSQGSDGYTF
TRBJ2-3	TRBV4-1	CASNDLAGGTDTQYF
TRBJ1-2	TRBV27	CASSSLGADNYGYTF
TRBJ2-1	TRBV7-3	CASSLILAGYNEQFF
TRBJ2-5	TRBV6-1	CASSAPLPGGVETQYF
TRBJ2-7	TRBV2	CASSGRSEQYF
TRBJ2-1	TRBV6-1	CASSRLAGGTGNEQFF
TRBJ2-2	TRBV3-1	CASTRDTGELFF
TRBJ2-7	TRBV2	CASSGPIRGQGKAYEQYF
TRBJ1-1	TRBV24-1	CATWAGTVGTEAFF
TRBJ1-2	TRBV5-6	CASSLSSGNYGYTF
TRBJ2-1	TRBV7-2	CASSSQTGLPTGEQFF
TRBJ2-5	TRBV9	CASSLTGKETQYF
TRBJ2-7	TRBV12-3/TRBV12-4	CASSSTSFEQYF
TRBJ2-4	TRBV27	CASSVGTPKNIQYF
TRBJ1-6	TRBV30	CAWTTASSYNSPLHF
TRBJ2-3	TRBV28	CASSTLVAGQGPDTQYF
TRBJ2-2	TRBV11-2	CASSPYSGGAAGELFF
TRBJ2-1	TRBV2	CASSEEPGSWDEQFF
TRBJ2-6	TRBV6-4	CASSDGSSGANVLTF
TRBJ1-4	TRBV5-1	CASSLTGSRGNEKLFF
TRBJ1-1	TRBV7-8	CASSFLRTARAEAFF
TRBJ1-1	TRBV5-1	CASSAGTDWDTEAFF
TRBJ2-5	TRBV7-6	CASSPNRAYQETQYF
TRBJ2-3	TRBV20-1	CSAVRQADTQYF
TRBJ1-5	TRBV10-1	CASSGKGRAQPQHF
TRBJ1-2	TRBV6-2/TRBV6-3	CASSYNRNYGYTF